This TCR beta chain was sequenced in a study of T cell changes during pregnancy in multiple sclerosis. Sequenced by immunoSEQ multiplex PCR; TCRdb stores in-frame clones only, minus some. The sample yields about 60,000 clones, 93% seen once. The clonotype comes from a female donor with multiple sclerosis, enrolled in a pregnancy study. This specimen was peripheral blood, taken after pregnancy.

CDR3 DNA: TGTGCCAGTAGTATCTCCGGGTTTCGCGCTGAAGCTTTCTTT. This codes for CASSISGFRAEAFF. This chain uses TRBV19 with TRBJ1-1; no clear D. The CDR3 has 14 amino acids. Per germline, CDR1 LNHDA and CDR2 SQIVND (reference sequence). Trimming removed 3 bases at V and 6 bases at J, with 14 bases between.